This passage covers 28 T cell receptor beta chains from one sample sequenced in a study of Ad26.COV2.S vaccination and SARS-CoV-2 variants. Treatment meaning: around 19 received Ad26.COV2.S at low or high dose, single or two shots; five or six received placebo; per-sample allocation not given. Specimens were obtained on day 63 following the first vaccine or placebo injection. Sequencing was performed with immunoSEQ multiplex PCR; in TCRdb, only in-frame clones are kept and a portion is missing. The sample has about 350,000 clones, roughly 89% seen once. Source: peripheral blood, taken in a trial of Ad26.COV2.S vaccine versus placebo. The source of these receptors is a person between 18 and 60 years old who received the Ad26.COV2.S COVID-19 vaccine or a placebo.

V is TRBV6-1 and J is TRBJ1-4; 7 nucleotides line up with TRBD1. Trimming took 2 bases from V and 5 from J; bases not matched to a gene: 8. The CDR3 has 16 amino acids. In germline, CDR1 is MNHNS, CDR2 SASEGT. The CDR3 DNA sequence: TGTGCCAGCAGTGAAAATCCAGGGGGGACAAATGAAAAACTGTTTTTT. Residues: CASSENPGGTNEKLFF.

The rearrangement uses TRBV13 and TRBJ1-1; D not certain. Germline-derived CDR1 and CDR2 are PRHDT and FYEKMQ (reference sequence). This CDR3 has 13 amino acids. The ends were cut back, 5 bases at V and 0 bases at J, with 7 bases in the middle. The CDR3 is CASSPVLNTEAFF. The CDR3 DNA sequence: TGTGCCAGCAGCCCCGTTTTGAACACTGAAGCTTTCTTT.

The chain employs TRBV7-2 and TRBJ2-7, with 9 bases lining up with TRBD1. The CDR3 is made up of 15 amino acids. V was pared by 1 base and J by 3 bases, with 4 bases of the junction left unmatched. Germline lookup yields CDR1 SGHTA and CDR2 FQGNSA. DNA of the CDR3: TGTGCCAGCAGCTTAGGGGGACAGGGTATCTACGAGCAGTACTTC. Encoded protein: CASSLGGQGIYEQYF.

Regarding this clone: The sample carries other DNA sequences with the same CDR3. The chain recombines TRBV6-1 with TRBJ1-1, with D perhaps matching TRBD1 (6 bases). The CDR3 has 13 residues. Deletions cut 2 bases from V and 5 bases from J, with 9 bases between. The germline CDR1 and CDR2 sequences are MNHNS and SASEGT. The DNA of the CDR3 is TGTGCCAGCAGTGAACAGGGGAGAACTGAAGCTTTCTTT. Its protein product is CASSEQGRTEAFF.

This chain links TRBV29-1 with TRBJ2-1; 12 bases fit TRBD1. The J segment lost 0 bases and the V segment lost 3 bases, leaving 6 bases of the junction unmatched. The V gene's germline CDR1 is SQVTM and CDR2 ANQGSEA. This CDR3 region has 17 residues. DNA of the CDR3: TGCAGCGTTGAGGGGACAGGGGGCTTCGGCTCCTACAATGAGCAGTTCTTC. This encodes CSVEGTGGFGSYNEQFF.

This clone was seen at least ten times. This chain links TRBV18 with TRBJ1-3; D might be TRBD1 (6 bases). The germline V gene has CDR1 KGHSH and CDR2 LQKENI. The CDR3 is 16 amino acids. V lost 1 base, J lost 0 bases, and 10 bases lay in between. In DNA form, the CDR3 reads TGTGCCAGCTCACCACTGACAGGTCGCTCTGGAAACACCATATATTTT. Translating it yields CASSPLTGRSGNTIYF.

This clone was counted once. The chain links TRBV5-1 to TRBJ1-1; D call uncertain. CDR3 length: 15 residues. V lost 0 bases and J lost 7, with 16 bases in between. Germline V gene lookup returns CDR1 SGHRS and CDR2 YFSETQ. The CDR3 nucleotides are TGCGCCAGCAGCTTGGTCGGCATCGGTCGGGGTGAAGCTTTCTTT. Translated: CASSLVGIGRGEAFF. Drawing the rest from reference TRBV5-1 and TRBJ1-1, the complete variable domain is KAGVTQTPRYLIKTRGQQVTLSCSPISGHRSVSWYQQTPGQGLQFLFEYFSETQRNKGNFPGRFSGRQFSNSRSEMNVSTLELGDSALYLCASSLVGIGRGEAFFGQGTRLTVV.

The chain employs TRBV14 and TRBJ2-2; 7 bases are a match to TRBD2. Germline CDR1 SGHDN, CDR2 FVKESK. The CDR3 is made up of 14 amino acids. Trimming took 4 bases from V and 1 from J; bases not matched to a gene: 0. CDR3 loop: CASSLAGNTGELFF. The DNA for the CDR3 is TGTGCCAGCAGCCTAGCGGGGAACACCGGGGAGCTGTTTTTT.

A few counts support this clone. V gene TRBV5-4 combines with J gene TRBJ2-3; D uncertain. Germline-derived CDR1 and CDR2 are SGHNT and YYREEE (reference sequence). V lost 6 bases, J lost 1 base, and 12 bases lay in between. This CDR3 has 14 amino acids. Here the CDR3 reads CASTEAFRTDTQYF. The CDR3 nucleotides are TGTGCCAGCACCGAGGCCTTTCGCACAGATACGCAGTATTTT.

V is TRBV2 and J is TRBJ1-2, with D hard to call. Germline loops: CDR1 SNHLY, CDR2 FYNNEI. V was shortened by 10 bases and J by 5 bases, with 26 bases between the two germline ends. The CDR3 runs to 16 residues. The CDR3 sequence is CATNSLTQKLGYGYTF. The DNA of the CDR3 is TGTGCCACCAACAGCCTAACACAGAAGCTAGGGTATGGCTACACCTTC. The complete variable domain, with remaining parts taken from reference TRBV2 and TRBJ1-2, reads EPEVTQTPSHQVTQMGQEVILRCVPISNHLYFYWYRQILGQKVEFLVSFYNNEISEKSEIFDDQFSVERPDGSNFTLKIRSTKLEDSAMYFCATNSLTQKLGYGYTFGSGTRLTVV.

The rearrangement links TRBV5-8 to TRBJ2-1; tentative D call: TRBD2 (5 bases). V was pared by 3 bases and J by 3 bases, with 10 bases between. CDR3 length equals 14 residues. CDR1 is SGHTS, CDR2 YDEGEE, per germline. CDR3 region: CASSSRTLYNEQFF. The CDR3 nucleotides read TGTGCCAGCAGCTCAAGGACTCTCTACAATGAGCAGTTCTTC.

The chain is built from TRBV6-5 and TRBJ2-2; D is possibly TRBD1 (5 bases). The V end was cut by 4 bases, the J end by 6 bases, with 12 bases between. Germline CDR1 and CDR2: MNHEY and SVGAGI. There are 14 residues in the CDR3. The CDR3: CASSSSVTAGELFF. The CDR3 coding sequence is TGTGCCAGCAGTTCCTCCGTGACAGCCGGGGAGCTGTTTTTT.

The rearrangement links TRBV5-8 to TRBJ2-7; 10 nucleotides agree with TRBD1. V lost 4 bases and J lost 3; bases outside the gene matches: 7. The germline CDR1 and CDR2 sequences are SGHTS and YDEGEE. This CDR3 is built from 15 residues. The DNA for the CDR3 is TGTGCCAGCAGCCTCGCGAGGACAGGGGGCTACGAGCAGTACTTC. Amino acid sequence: CASSLARTGGYEQYF.

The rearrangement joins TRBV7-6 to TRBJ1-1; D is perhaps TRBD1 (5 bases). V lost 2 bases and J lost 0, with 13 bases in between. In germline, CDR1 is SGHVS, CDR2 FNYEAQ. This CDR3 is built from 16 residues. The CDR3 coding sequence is TGTGCCAGCAGCTTACATGAGGGACCTTTGAACACTGAAGCTTTCTTT. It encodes CASSLHEGPLNTEAFF. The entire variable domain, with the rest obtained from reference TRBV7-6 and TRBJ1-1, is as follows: GAGVSQSPRYKVTKRGQDVALRCDPISGHVSLYWYRQALGQGPEFLTYFNYEAQQDKSGLPNDRFSAERPEGSISTLTIQRTEQRDSAMYRCASSLHEGPLNTEAFFGQGTRLTVV.

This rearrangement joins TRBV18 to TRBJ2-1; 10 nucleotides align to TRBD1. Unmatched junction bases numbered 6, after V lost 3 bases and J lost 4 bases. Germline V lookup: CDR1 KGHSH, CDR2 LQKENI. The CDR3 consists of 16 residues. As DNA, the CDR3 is TGTGCCAGCTCACCGGGACAGGGGACCCTTTACAATGAGCAGTTCTTC. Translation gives CASSPGQGTLYNEQFF. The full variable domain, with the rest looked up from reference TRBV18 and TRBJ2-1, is NAGVMQNPRHLVRRRGQEARLRCSPMKGHSHVYWYRQLPEEGLKFMVYLQKENIIDESGMPKERFSAEFPKEGPSILRIQQVVRGDSAAYFCASSPGQGTLYNEQFFGPGTRLTVL.

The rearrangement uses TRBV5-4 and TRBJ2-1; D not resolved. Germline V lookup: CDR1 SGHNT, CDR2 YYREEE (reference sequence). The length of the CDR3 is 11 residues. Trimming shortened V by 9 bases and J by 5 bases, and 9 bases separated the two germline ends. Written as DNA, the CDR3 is TGTGCCACCATACAGAACAATGAGCAGTTCTTC. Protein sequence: CATIQNNEQFF.

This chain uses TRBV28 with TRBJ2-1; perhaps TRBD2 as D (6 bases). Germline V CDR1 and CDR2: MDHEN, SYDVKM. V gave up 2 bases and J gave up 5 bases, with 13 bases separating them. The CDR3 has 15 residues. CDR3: CASSLTGRPNNEQFF. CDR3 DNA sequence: TGTGCCAGCAGTTTAACCGGGAGACCTAACAATGAGCAGTTCTTC. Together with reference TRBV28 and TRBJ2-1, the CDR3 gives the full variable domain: DVKVTQSSRYLVKRTGEKVFLECVQDMDHENMFWYRQDPGLGLRLIYFSYDVKMKEKGDIPEGYSVSREKKERFSLILESASTNQTSMYLCASSLTGRPNNEQFFGPGTRLTVL.

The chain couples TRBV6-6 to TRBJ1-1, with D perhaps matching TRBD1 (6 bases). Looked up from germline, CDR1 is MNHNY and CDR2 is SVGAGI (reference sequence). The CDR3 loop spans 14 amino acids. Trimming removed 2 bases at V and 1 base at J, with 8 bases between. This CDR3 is CASSYGGRNTEAFF. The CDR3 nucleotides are TGTGCCAGCAGTTACGGGGGCCGGAACACTGAAGCTTTCTTT.

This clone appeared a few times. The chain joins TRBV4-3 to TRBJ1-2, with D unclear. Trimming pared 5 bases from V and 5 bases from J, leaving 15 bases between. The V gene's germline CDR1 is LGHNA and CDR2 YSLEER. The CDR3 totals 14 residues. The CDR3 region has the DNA TGCGCCAGCAGCACCGGCGTGACTGAATATGGCTACACCTTC. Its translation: CASSTGVTEYGYTF.

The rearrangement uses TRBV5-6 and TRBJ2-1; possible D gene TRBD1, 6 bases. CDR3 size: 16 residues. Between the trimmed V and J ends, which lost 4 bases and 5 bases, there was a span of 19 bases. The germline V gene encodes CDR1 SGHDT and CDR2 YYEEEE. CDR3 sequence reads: CASSPAGTSYDNEQFF. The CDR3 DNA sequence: TGTGCCAGCAGCCCCGCCGGGACATCTTACGACAATGAGCAGTTCTTC.

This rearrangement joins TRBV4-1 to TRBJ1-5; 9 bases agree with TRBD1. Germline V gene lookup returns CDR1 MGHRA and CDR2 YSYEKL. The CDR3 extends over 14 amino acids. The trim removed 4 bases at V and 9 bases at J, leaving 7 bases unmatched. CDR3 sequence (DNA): TGCGCCAGCAGCCGGGGACAGGGAGGAGGGCCCCAGCATTTT. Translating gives CASSRGQGGGPQHF.

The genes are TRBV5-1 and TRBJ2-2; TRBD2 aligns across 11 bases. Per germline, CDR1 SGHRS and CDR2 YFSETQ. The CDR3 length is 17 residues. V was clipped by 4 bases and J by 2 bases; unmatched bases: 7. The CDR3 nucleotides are TGCGCCAGCAGCACTGGTGGACTAGCGGGCAACACCGGGGAGCTGTTTTTT. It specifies CASSTGGLAGNTGELFF.

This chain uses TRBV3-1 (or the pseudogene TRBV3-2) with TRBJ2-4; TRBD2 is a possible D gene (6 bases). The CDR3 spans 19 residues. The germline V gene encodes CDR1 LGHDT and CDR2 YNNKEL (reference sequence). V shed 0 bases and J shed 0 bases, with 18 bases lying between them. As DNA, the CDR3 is TGTGCCAGCAGCCAAGATACGGGGGTACAATCCTCAGCCAAAAACATTCAGTACTTC. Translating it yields CASSQDTGVQSSAKNIQYF.

CDR3 nucleotides: TGTGCCAGCCAAGGACTGAACACCGGGGAGCTGTTTTTT. As protein: CASQGLNTGELFF. J is TRBJ2-2 and V is TRBV6-5, with D possibly being TRBD2 (5 bases). The V end was cut by 8 bases, the J end by 1 base, with 8 bases between. In germline, CDR1 is MNHEY, CDR2 SVGAGI. The CDR3 is made up of 13 amino acids.

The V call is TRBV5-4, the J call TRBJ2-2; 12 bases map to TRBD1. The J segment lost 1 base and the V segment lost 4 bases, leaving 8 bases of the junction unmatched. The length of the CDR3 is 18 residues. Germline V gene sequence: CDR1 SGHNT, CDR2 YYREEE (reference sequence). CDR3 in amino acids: CASSPPGQGARNTGELFF. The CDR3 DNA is TGTGCCAGCAGCCCACCGGGACAGGGGGCCAGGAACACCGGGGAGCTGTTTTTT.

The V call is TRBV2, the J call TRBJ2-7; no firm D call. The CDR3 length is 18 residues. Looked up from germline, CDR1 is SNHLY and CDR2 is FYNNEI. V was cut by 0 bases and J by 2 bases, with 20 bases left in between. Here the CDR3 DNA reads TGTGCCAGCAGTGAAGCGGGCATCACGGGCATTGCTACCTACGAGCAGTACTTC. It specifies CASSEAGITGIATYEQYF.

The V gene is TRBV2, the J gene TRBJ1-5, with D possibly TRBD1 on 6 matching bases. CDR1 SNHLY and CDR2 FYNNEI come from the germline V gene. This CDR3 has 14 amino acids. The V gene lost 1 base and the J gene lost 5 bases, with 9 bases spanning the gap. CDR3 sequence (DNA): TGTGCCAGCAGTGAAGACAGGGTTGATCAGCCCCAGCATTTT. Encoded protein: CASSEDRVDQPQHF. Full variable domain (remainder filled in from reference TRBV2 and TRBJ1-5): EPEVTQTPSHQVTQMGQEVILRCVPISNHLYFYWYRQILGQKVEFLVSFYNNEISEKSEIFDDQFSVERPDGSNFTLKIRSTKLEDSAMYFCASSEDRVDQPQHFGDGTRLSIL.

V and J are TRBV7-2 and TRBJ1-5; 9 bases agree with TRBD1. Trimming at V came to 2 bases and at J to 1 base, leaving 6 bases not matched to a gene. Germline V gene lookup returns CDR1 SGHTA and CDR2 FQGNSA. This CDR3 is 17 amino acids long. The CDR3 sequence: CASSLNTGGLSNQPQHF. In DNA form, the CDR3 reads TGTGCCAGCAGCTTAAATACAGGGGGCTTGAGCAATCAGCCCCAGCATTTT.